The present TCR beta chain was sequenced within a study of blood T cells in healthy people across ages (dated by TCRdb to about 2015). About the study as a whole: Template switching captured roughly one uniquely barcoded TCR beta cDNA molecule per two T cells in model experiments. The study measured age-related changes in TCR beta repertoire diversity using deep sequencing normalized with unique cDNA molecular identifiers. Four age groups were formed from the donors: young (average approximately 16 years), middle-aged (roughly 38), aged (approximately 60) and long-lived (around 80). Donors of different ages were randomly distributed across sequencing lanes to avoid experimental bias. Using the same blood draw, the study looked at two additional independent replicas of 1 million unique cDNA reads for two donors, one aged 18 to 30 and the other aged 80 or older. What the study reported, not specific to this receptor: The long-lived group showed more naive CD4+ T cells, fewer expanded clones and increased TCR diversity than the aged group, suggesting age selection. The percentage of naive T cells measured by flow cytometry correlated strongly with observed TCR beta diversity. Donor CMV infection status was unknown, potentially confounding age-related changes in expanded clonotypes. Bulk unsorted PBMC profiling prevented conclusive comparison of naive and antigen-experienced compartments. Observed TCR beta diversity per million T cells fell roughly linearly with age, and a significant reduction was already apparent by age about 43. Estimates of total diversity based on one million sequenced T cells were regarded as lower bounds and as underestimates.

Trimming at the junction amounts to 0 bases on V and 4 bases on J, and the germline ends lie 12 bases apart. Per the germline V gene (reference sequence), DFQATT is the CDR1 and SNEGSKA is the CDR2. Including the terminal cysteine and phenylalanine, the CDR3 comprises 14 residues. The DNA shown is the 42-base CDR3, in frame from base 1. Systemically healthy Caucasian individuals from Russia, 39 in total and aged about 6 to 90 years, were included as donors. Each donor gave 8 to 10 milliliters of peripheral blood, drawn into EDTA-treated Vacutainer tubes. Ficoll-Paque density-gradient centrifugation was used to isolate PBMCs, with at least 7 million per sample. Trizol reagent was used to extract total RNA from the PBMCs, yielding at least 5.5 micrograms per sample. For every donor, flow cytometry on a PBMC aliquot measured the percentage of naive CD45RAhigh/CD27high T cells. On this clonotype: This clone's antigen is unknown. It has no much larger one-base neighbor in the sample; base qualities were not kept.

The method behind the library was 5' RACE. Instrument on record: Illumina HiSeq 2500. A second about 7 to 12 cycle PCR used a sample-barcoded 5' primer and a J-beta primer mix. Each TCR beta cDNA molecule received a unique molecular identifier from a template-switch 5' adaptor carrying 12 random nucleotides. At least 2.5 million CDR3-containing paired-end reads were obtained from each sample. All of the RNA was converted into first-strand cDNA using the Mint cDNA synthesis kit, with a TRBC-specific oligonucleotide serving as the primer. All cDNA was treated with uracil-DNA glycosylase and then went through a first 18-cycle PCR with the universal primers M1SS and BC2_uni_R. As for the original processing: For normalization, 1 million high-quality reads, each with a distinct molecular identifier, were randomly selected from each sample. Reads sharing molecular identifiers were discarded rather than binned into consensus sequences. CDR3 identification, clonotype clustering and error correction used MiTCR with a Q25 quality threshold and the strictest error-elimination algorithm. Lower-bound total TCR beta diversity was estimated with a nonparametric unseen species model using Euler transformation. Using fastp at Q25 and MiXCR, TCRdb reprocessed the public reads and kept productive beta chains. Each CDR3 protein appears once, grouped with its most common genes and DNA. These V and J calls rely on TCRdb rather than the paper's analysis. Here the sample has 450,000 to 700,000 distinct CDR3 sequences; roughly 28% occur a single time. The ten most abundant clones make up approximately 18% of the sample.

Material: blood. The chain is encoded by TRBV20-1 joined to TRBJ1-1; a weak D assignment points to TRBD1 (6 bases agree). This receptor was obtained from a woman aged 70-85 years in good health. The CDR3: CSARDPTGSTEAFF. The nucleotide sequence is TGCAGTGCTAGAGATCCTACAGGGTCCACTGAAGCTTTCTTT.